The 5 T cell receptor beta chains below all came from one sample that was sequenced in a study of blood T cell repertoires in COVID-19 (dated by TCRdb to about 2020). Library method: the immunoSEQ multiplex PCR assay. TCRdb took this table from immuneACCESS and kept in-frame rearrangements with V and J called. Such tables lack part of the clones; where checked against another copy, unresolved V genes explain under half of the gap, and the rest is unexplained. In this sample the table shows 35,000 to 50,000 clones, approximately 88% of which occur a single time. 1% to 1.5% of the sample is in the top ten clones. The sequencing sample was made of peripheral blood. The source of these receptors is a woman aged 40 to 50 with acute or convalescent COVID-19.

The chain employs TRBV6-6 and TRBJ1-3; D possibly corresponds to TRBD1 (6 bases). V was shortened by 5 bases and J by 2 bases, with 10 bases between the two germline ends. The CDR3 is made up of 14 amino acids. Germline CDR1 MNHNY, CDR2 SVGAGI (reference sequence). In nucleotides, the CDR3 is TGTGCCAGCAGTCTACAGGGAGCTGGAAACACCATATATTTT. Translation gives CASSLQGAGNTIYF.

This clone was observed a single time. V gene TRBV2 combines with J gene TRBJ2-7, with no clear D. The CDR3 covers 13 residues. The V and J ends lost 6 bases and 0 bases respectively, with 9 bases between them. CDR1 and CDR2 (germline): SNHLY, FYNNEI. The CDR3 nucleotides are TGTGCCAGCAGCACGATGAGCTCCTACGAGCAGTACTTC. Residues: CASSTMSSYEQYF.

This rearrangement joins TRBV28 to TRBJ1-1, with 8 bases aligning to TRBD1. The ends lost 1 base at V and 3 bases at J; junction bases unmatched: 4. The CDR3 runs to 15 residues. The germline CDR1 and CDR2 sequences are MDHEN and SYDVKM. The CDR3 nucleotides are TGTGCCAGCAGTTTATTCAGGGGGCGTTACACTGAAGCTTTCTTT. The encoded protein is CASSLFRGRYTEAFF.

The chain carries TRBV2 and TRBJ1-2, with TRBD1 identical over 9 bases. In germline, CDR1 is SNHLY, CDR2 FYNNEI. The CDR3 consists of 14 residues. The junction had 2 bases not matched to a gene; V was cut back by 4 bases and J by 2 bases. CDR3 protein: CASSGGTGNYGYTF. CDR3 bases: TGTGCCAGCAGTGGGGGGACAGGGAACTATGGCTACACCTTC.

V gene TRBV19 combines with J gene TRBJ1-3; D gene unclear. V lost 5 bases, J lost 0 bases, and 11 bases lay in between. Germline CDR1 and CDR2: LNHDA and SQIVND (reference sequence). CDR3 length equals 15 residues. CDR3 in amino acids: CASSSRSNSGNTIYF. CDR3 DNA: TGTGCCAGTAGTTCGAGGTCTAACTCTGGAAACACCATATATTTT. Complete variable domain (other parts from reference TRBV19 and TRBJ1-3): DGGITQSPKYLFRKEGQNVTLSCEQNLNHDAMYWYRQDPGQGLRLIYYSQIVNDFQKGDIAEGYSVSREKKESFPLTVTSAQKNPTAFYLCASSSRSNSGNTIYFGEGSWLTVV.